This record concerns one TCR beta chain sequence. The data are from a study of blood T cell repertoires in COVID-19. Overall study: Acute and convalescent COVID-19 samples came from the United States, Italy and Spain. T cells, B-cell-depleted T cells, or PBMCs provided the cDNA or gDNA that served as material.

This CDR3 comprises 13 residues. As handled by the study authors: The assay estimated nucleated cells by amplifying reference gene primers. Clones were read by immunoSEQ multiplex PCR, and TCRdb kept only the in-frame ones, dropping some. V and J calls and clone size follow that table, whereas D and trimming were derived from the DNA. The sample carries 150,000 to 200,000 clones, over 80% recorded once. Followed longitudinally, the Seattle patients had been enrolled during active infection. The TCR was taken from a woman in her forties with COVID-19, enrolled during active disease. Sequencing was carried out using peripheral blood. This rearrangement joins TRBV21-1 to TRBJ1-1; the tabulated D call, TRBD1, remains unverified against the DNA. TRBV21-1 is a recognized pseudogene. The CDR3 is CASSNTRGLVAFF. The CDR3 bases are TGTGCCAGCAGCAATACGAGGGGGCTAGTAGCTTTCTTT.